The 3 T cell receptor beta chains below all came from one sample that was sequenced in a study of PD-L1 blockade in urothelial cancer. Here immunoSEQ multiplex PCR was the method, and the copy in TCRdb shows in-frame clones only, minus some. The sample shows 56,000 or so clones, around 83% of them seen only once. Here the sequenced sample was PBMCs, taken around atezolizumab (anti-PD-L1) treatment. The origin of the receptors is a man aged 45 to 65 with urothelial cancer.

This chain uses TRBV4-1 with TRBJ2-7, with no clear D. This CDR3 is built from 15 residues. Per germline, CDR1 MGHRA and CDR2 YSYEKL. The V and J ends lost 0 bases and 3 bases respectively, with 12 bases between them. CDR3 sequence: CASSQDRQEIYEQYF. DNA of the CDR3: TGCGCCAGCAGCCAAGATCGTCAGGAAATCTACGAGCAGTACTTC.

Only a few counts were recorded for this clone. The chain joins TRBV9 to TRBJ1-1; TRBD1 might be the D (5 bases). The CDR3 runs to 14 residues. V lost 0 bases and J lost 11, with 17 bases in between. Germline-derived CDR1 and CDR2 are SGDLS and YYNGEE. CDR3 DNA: TGTGCCAGCAGCGTAGCAATGGAGACAGTCGGCGCTTTCTTT. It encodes CASSVAMETVGAFF.

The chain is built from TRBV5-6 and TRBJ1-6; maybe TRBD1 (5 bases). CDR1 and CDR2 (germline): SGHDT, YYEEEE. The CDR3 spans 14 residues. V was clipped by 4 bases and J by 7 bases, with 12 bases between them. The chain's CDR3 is CASSLRQMNSPLHF. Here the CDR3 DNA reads TGTGCCAGCAGCCTAAGACAGATGAATTCACCCCTCCACTTT.